This passage covers 23 T cell receptor beta chains from one sample sequenced in a study of OX40 agonist ivuxolimab in advanced cancers. The protocol was immunoSEQ multiplex PCR, while the TCRdb copy is restricted to in-frame clones and leaves out a portion. The top ten clones hold around a tenth of a sample with about 79,000 clones, less than 95% of them seen once. This specimen consisted of CD4+ or CD8+ T cells sorted from blood, obtained in a trial of the OX40 agonist ivuxolimab. The receptor source for this set is an adult with an advanced solid tumor such as melanoma, head and neck, liver or kidney cancer.

The chain recombines TRBV7-3 with TRBJ1-1; possibly TRBD1 for D (5 bases). Trimming shortened V by 4 bases and J by 11 bases, and 14 bases separated the two germline ends. Germline V gene sequence: CDR1 SGHTA, CDR2 FQGTGA. The CDR3 covers 12 residues. CDR3 sequence: CASSSQGGGAFF. The CDR3 DNA reads as TGTGCCAGCAGCTCTCAGGGTGGCGGCGCTTTCTTT.

The rearrangement joins TRBV27 to TRBJ1-1, with 9 positions matching TRBD1. This CDR3 contains 14 residues. Germline loops: CDR1 MNHEY, CDR2 SMNVEV (reference sequence). J lost 5 bases, V lost 6 bases, and 7 bases had no gene match. CDR3 bases: TGTGCCAGCAGAGGGGACAGGGTTTATACTGAAGCTTTCTTT. The encoded protein is CASRGDRVYTEAFF.

V gene TRBV5-1 combines with J gene TRBJ1-1; TRBD1 aligns across 7 bases. J lost 1 base, V lost 8 bases, and 5 bases had no gene match. This CDR3 has 13 amino acids. Germline assignment: CDR1 SGHRS and CDR2 YFSETQ. The CDR3 loop is CASRGGANTEAFF. In nucleotides, the CDR3 is TGCGCCAGTAGAGGGGGCGCGAACACTGAAGCTTTCTTT.

The J gene is TRBJ2-7, the V gene TRBV19; the match to TRBD1 covers 8 bases. Germline trimming cut 7 bases from V and 2 bases from J; bases unmatched to any gene: 4. Looked up from germline, CDR1 is LNHDA and CDR2 is SQIVND (reference sequence). The CDR3 loop spans 13 amino acids. CDR3 sequence (DNA): TGTGCCAGTAAAAAGGGACAGGCCTACGAGCAGTACTTC. Protein: CASKKGQAYEQYF.

As for this clone: Its ends do not fully match the called genes, so a read error is possible. The CDR3 nucleotides are TGTGCCAGCAGTCCCTCAGGGGCATCTGGAAGTTTT. Residues: CASSPSGASGSF. The chain carries TRBV7-8 and TRBJ1-1; the D gene is possibly TRBD1 (6 bases). The CDR3 contains 12 residues. Germline lookup yields CDR1 SGHVS and CDR2 FQNEAQ.

The chain is built from TRBV6-5 and TRBJ1-3, with a weak D call TRBD1 (6 bases). CDR3 length: 14 residues. Germline lookup yields CDR1 MNHEY and CDR2 SVGAGI. The V and J ends lost 6 bases and 2 bases respectively, with 11 bases between them. The CDR3 nucleotides are TGTGCCAGCAGCAATACAGGGCCTGGAAACACCATATATTTT. Protein: CASSNTGPGNTIYF.

The V gene is TRBV2, the J gene TRBJ2-4; 9 nucleotides line up with TRBD2. The J segment lost 8 bases and the V segment lost 3 bases, leaving 5 bases of the junction unmatched. CDR3 size: 14 residues. Germline V lookup: CDR1 SNHLY, CDR2 FYNNEI. For the CDR3, the DNA is TGTGCCAGCAGTGACGAAGCGGGGGGTCACATTCAGTACTTC. It encodes CASSDEAGGHIQYF.

The chain recombines TRBV2 with TRBJ2-7; no clear D gene. Trimming removed 7 bases at V and 0 bases at J, with 4 bases between. Germline V gives CDR1 SNHLY, CDR2 FYNNEI. This CDR3 comprises 11 residues. CDR3 sequence (DNA): TGTGCCAGCATGTTCTCCTACGAGCAGTACTTC. It codes for CASMFSYEQYF.

The count of this clone is one. The gene calls are TRBV19 and TRBJ1-5; no definite D call. CDR1 is LNHDA, CDR2 SQIVND, per germline (reference sequence). The CDR3 has 14 residues. V lost 4 bases and J 5 bases, leaving 12 bases between the germline ends. CDR3 loop: CASSNGIQYQPQHF. CDR3 bases: TGTGCCAGTAGTAACGGTATTCAGTATCAGCCCCAGCATTTT.

This clone was found once. The V call is TRBV13, the J call TRBJ2-7, with 11 positions matching TRBD2. Trimming took 2 bases from V and 5 from J; bases not matched to a gene: 5. The CDR3 consists of 15 residues. CDR1 PRHDT and CDR2 FYEKMQ come from the germline V gene (reference sequence). This CDR3 reads CASSLSTSGTNEQYF. The CDR3 DNA reads TGTGCCAGCAGCTTATCGACTAGCGGGACCAACGAGCAGTACTTC.

The rearrangement links TRBV28 to TRBJ1-4; D call uncertain. Germline V gene data show CDR1 as MDHEN and CDR2 as SYDVKM. V was pared by 11 bases and J by 3 bases, with 19 bases between. CDR3 length: 15 amino acids. The CDR3 bases are TGTGCCGGCACCTGGGGAGGTTTGGCTAATGAAAAACTGTTTTTT. This translates into CAGTWGGLANEKLFF.

This clone was observed once. The chain is built from TRBV9 and TRBJ2-1; unclear D gene. Germline values: CDR1 SGDLS, CDR2 YYNGEE. This CDR3 region has 16 residues. With 0 bases removed from V and 4 bases from J, the gap between germline ends came to 14 bases. The CDR3 bases are TGTGCCAGCAGCGTAGACAGAGGCATCCCTTACAATGAGCAGTTCTTC. Its protein product is CASSVDRGIPYNEQFF.

V is TRBV5-4 and J is TRBJ2-5; no clear D gene. CDR3 size: 14 residues. V gave up 2 bases and J gave up 1 base, with 9 bases separating them. The germline V gene has CDR1 SGHNT and CDR2 YYREEE (reference sequence). CDR3 nucleotide sequence: TGTGCCAGCAGCTTTATAGCAGGCCAAGAGACCCAGTACTTC. Translation: CASSFIAGQETQYF.

The V call is TRBV7-6, the J call TRBJ2-1; D ambiguous. This CDR3 is built from 14 residues. CDR1 SGHVS and CDR2 FNYEAQ come from the germline V gene. In nucleotides, the CDR3 is TGTGCTAGTAAAAGGGAAGACGATTACAATGAGCAGTTCTTC. This encodes CASKREDDYNEQFF.

V and J are TRBV10-3 and TRBJ2-7, with D tentatively TRBD1 or TRBD2 (5 bases each). There are 13 residues in the CDR3. V was pared by 9 bases and J by 3 bases, with 15 bases between. Germline V lookup: CDR1 ENHRY, CDR2 SYGVKD. Here the CDR3 reads CAMGPDGLYEQYF. The CDR3 DNA sequence: TGTGCCATGGGGCCGGACGGACTCTACGAGCAGTACTTC.

Comment on this clone: An end of the junction differs from the germline gene, which may be a read error. The chain uses TRBV6-5 and TRBJ2-3, with D tentatively TRBD2 (6 bases). Looked up from germline, CDR1 is MNHEY and CDR2 is SVGAGI. The CDR3 extends over 14 amino acids. DNA of the CDR3: TGTGCCAGCACTTACCGGTGGGGGGCAGATACGCAGTATTTT. As protein: CASTYRWGADTQYF.

This clone was picked up a small number of times. Other DNA sequences in this sample translate to the same CDR3. V gene TRBV27 combines with J gene TRBJ1-3; a possible D gene is TRBD1 (5 bases). Between the trimmed V and J ends, which lost 2 bases and 1 base, there was a span of 6 bases. The germline V gene encodes CDR1 MNHEY and CDR2 SMNVEV (reference sequence). The CDR3 totals 14 residues. CDR3 sequence (DNA): TGTGCCAGCAGTTTAAGGGGTTCTGGAAACACCATATATTTT. Its translation: CASSLRGSGNTIYF.

The J gene is TRBJ2-1, the V gene TRBV28, with 10 bases lining up with TRBD2. V dropped 4 bases and J dropped 7; count of bases not matched to a gene: 22. Germline loops: CDR1 MDHEN, CDR2 SYDVKM. The CDR3 is 20 residues long. DNA of the CDR3: TGTGCCAGCAGTTCCCTCCAGCGGGAGGGCCCTCGGGGGCTACAGAATGAGCAGTTCTTC. Residues: CASSSLQREGPRGLQNEQFF.

The CDR3 reads CASSFGNSGANVLTF. The CDR3 DNA reads TGTGCCAGTAGTTTCGGGAACTCTGGGGCCAACGTCCTGACTTTC. V gene TRBV19 combines with J gene TRBJ2-6, with D perhaps TRBD2 (5 bases). The ends were cut back, 5 bases at V and 0 bases at J, with 8 bases in the middle. Per germline, CDR1 LNHDA and CDR2 SQIVND (reference sequence). This CDR3 is 15 amino acids long.

The chain has TRBV7-9 and TRBJ1-1; D is possibly TRBD1 (5 bases). The V gene's germline CDR1 is SEHNR and CDR2 FQNEAQ (reference sequence). CDR3 length: 13 amino acids. Trimming left V 3 bases short and J 6 bases short, with 11 bases between. The CDR3 DNA reads TGTGCCAGCAGCTTCTCTCCGGGGGCTGAAGCTTTCTTT. It translates to CASSFSPGAEAFF.

This clone was seen just once. The rearrangement links TRBV29-1 to TRBJ2-7; D remains unclear. V was cut by 1 base and J by 4 bases, with 11 bases left in between. The germline V gene has CDR1 SQVTM and CDR2 ANQGSEA. The CDR3 has 13 residues. CDR3 nucleotide sequence: TGCAGCGTTGAAGGGGGTTCTAGGTACGAGCAGTACTTC. Protein sequence: CSVEGGSRYEQYF.

The chain has TRBV28 and TRBJ2-7; either TRBD1 or TRBD2 may supply D (5 bases each). Trimming stripped 8 bases from V and 1 base from J, with 15 bases between. This CDR3 is 14 amino acids long. CDR1 and CDR2 (germline): MDHEN, SYDVKM. CDR3 amino acids: CASVPQGDSYEQYF. CDR3 coding DNA: TGTGCCAGCGTCCCTCAGGGAGATTCCTACGAGCAGTACTTC.

V gene TRBV6-6 combines with J gene TRBJ2-7, with 7 positions matching TRBD2. CDR1 is MNHNY, CDR2 SVGAGI, per germline (reference sequence). Trimming at V came to 9 bases and at J to 0 bases, leaving 5 bases not matched to a gene. This CDR3 spans 13 amino acids. This chain's CDR3 is CARGGSSSYEQYF. The CDR3 coding sequence is TGTGCCAGGGGGGGGAGTAGCTCCTACGAGCAGTACTTC.